The 8 T cell receptor beta chains below come from one sample, sequenced in a study. Cells sorted as Tregs were CD4+, CD25+ and CD127-/low. TCRdb re-called the 5' RACE reads through MiXCR, storing one row per CDR3 protein. This sample has 55,000 or so distinct CDR3 sequences, with less than 25% found just once. Material: tumor-infiltrating Tregs sorted from the breast tumor. These receptors all stem from a female donor with breast cancer.

The chain couples TRBV10-2 to TRBJ1-5, with 10 bases matching TRBD1. There are 16 residues in the CDR3. CDR1 is WSHSY, CDR2 SAAADI, per germline. Losses at the gene ends were 0 bases for V and 6 bases for J; bases not matched to a gene: 5. In nucleotides, the CDR3 is TGCGCCAGCAGTGAGTCAAGAGGACAGGGGGGTCAGCCCCAGCATTTT. Translation gives CASSESRGQGGQPQHF.

In its sample, this clonotype was seen a few times. The V gene is TRBV12-3 or TRBV12-4, the J gene TRBJ1-2; D is uncertain. The CDR3 extends over 12 amino acids. The ends were cut back, 5 bases at V and 2 bases at J, with 6 bases in the middle. CDR3 coding DNA: TGTGCCAGCAGTGAACGGAACTATGGCTACACCTTC. Encoded protein: CASSERNYGYTF.

This clonotype was picked up a small number of times. The J gene is TRBJ2-7, the V gene TRBV5-1; D is perhaps TRBD2 (5 bases). The CDR3 has 14 residues. V was shortened by 6 bases and J by 0 bases, with 13 bases between the two germline ends. Germline V gene data show CDR1 as SGHRS and CDR2 as YFSETQ. CDR3 sequence reads: CASKSRDNSYEQYF. DNA of the CDR3: TGCGCCAGCAAAAGTCGGGATAACTCCTACGAGCAGTACTTC.

This clonotype was seen more than once but under ten times. This sequence joins TRBV5-5 and TRBJ2-3; TRBD2 matches 8 bases. The CDR3 loop spans 18 amino acids. J gave up 6 bases and V 4 bases, and 19 bases lay outside the gene matches. From germline, CDR1 is SGHKS and CDR2 YYEKEE (reference sequence). This CDR3 is CASSQPYPRSGIHDTQYF. DNA of the CDR3: TGTGCCAGCAGCCAACCCTACCCTCGTAGCGGGATTCACGATACGCAGTATTTT.

The rearrangement joins TRBV5-1 to TRBJ2-1; 11 nucleotides agree with TRBD2. The CDR3 has 15 residues. CDR1 is SGHRS, CDR2 YFSETQ, per germline. Losses at the gene ends were 5 bases for V and 6 bases for J; bases not matched to a gene: 7. CDR3 nucleotides: TGCGCCAGCAGGCAGGATAGCGGGAGGGTCAATGAGCAGTTCTTC. This codes for CASRQDSGRVNEQFF.

The genes are TRBV20-1 and TRBJ2-7; TRBD2 agrees at 12 bases. Germline CDR1 reads DFQATT; CDR2 reads SNEGSKA (reference sequence). The V gene end was trimmed by 6 bases and the J gene end by 5 bases; junction bases not matched to a gene: 11. This CDR3 comprises 15 residues. Here the CDR3 reads CSALGLAGTGNEQYF. DNA of the CDR3: TGCAGTGCCTTGGGACTAGCGGGTACCGGGAACGAGCAGTACTTC.

This clonotype was seen only a few times. The chain combines TRBV7-2 with TRBJ1-6; D is possibly TRBD1 (5 bases). The ends were cut back, 2 bases at V and 10 bases at J, with 15 bases in the middle. CDR1 and CDR2 (germline): SGHTA, FQGNSA. The CDR3 contains 15 residues. CDR3 bases: TGTGCCAGCAGCTTACAGGGAGGAGAGTACTCACCCCTCCACTTT. The encoded protein is CASSLQGGEYSPLHF.

This clonotype was observed a handful of times. J is TRBJ2-7 and V is TRBV12-3 or TRBV12-4, with 7 nucleotides matching TRBD1. The CDR3 is 11 residues long. V shed 5 bases and J 9 bases; nucleotides not matched to a gene: 4. In nucleotides, the CDR3 is TGTGCCAGCAGTGACAGGGTGCGGCAGTACTTC. This translates into CASSDRVRQYF.